The next 8 T cell receptor beta chains were all read from a single sample in a study of blood T cell repertoires in COVID-19. Here immunoSEQ multiplex PCR was the method, and the copy in TCRdb shows in-frame clones only, minus some. This table has a few hundred thousand clones, around 83% appearing once. Sequenced input: peripheral blood. The receptor source for this set is a man younger than 35 with active or convalescent COVID-19.

V gene TRBV18 combines with J gene TRBJ2-7; tentative D call: TRBD1 (5 bases). Germline CDR1 and CDR2: KGHSH and LQKENI. V was clipped by 2 bases and J by 6 bases, with 14 bases between them. The CDR3 consists of 14 residues. DNA of the CDR3: TGTGCCAGCTCACCAAAGGGGCCACAACTCGAGCAGTACTTC. Amino acid sequence: CASSPKGPQLEQYF. Full variable domain (missing parts from reference TRBV18 and TRBJ2-7): NAGVMQNPRHLVRRRGQEARLRCSPMKGHSHVYWYRQLPEEGLKFMVYLQKENIIDESGMPKERFSAEFPKEGPSILRIQQVVRGDSAAYFCASSPKGPQLEQYFGPGTRLTVT.

This chain uses TRBV19 with TRBJ2-5, with TRBD2 matching 7 bases. The CDR3 covers 13 residues. Germline V gives CDR1 LNHDA, CDR2 SQIVND (reference sequence). V lost 6 bases to trimming and J lost 1 base; unmatched junction nucleotides: 2. The CDR3 DNA reads as TGTGCCAGTAGCAGGACTAGCCAAGAGACCCAGTACTTC. It specifies CASSRTSQETQYF.

This clone was counted a single time. The CDR3 reads CSVGYRGWPYEQYF. CDR3 in DNA: TGCAGCGTTGGGTACAGGGGCTGGCCCTACGAGCAGTACTTC. This rearrangement joins TRBV29-1 to TRBJ2-7, with TRBD1 matching 7 bases. Unmatched junction bases numbered 8, after V lost 4 bases and J lost 2 bases. Germline-derived CDR1 and CDR2 are SQVTM and ANQGSEA. The CDR3 loop spans 14 amino acids.

The V gene is TRBV3-1 (or the pseudogene TRBV3-2), the J gene TRBJ1-1; D is possibly TRBD1 (5 bases). CDR1 and CDR2 (germline): LGHDT, YNNKEL (reference sequence). The CDR3 runs to 14 residues. V gave up 0 bases and J gave up 8 bases, with 13 bases separating them. The CDR3 region is CASSQDGGAREAFF. In nucleotides, the CDR3 is TGTGCCAGCAGCCAAGATGGTGGGGCAAGGGAAGCTTTCTTT.

The chain joins TRBV6-2 or TRBV6-3 to TRBJ1-2, with 8 bases matching TRBD1. The CDR3 runs 14 residues. Trimming took 2 bases from V and 4 from J; bases not matched to a gene: 3. Germline lookup yields CDR1 MNHEY and CDR2 SVGEGT. The CDR3, as DNA: TGTGCCAGCAGTTACGGACAGGGAGTCTATGGCTACACCTTC. Translating it yields CASSYGQGVYGYTF.

V and J are TRBV7-2 and TRBJ2-5; 10 nucleotides agree with TRBD2. CDR1 SGHTA and CDR2 FQGNSA come from the germline V gene. Unmatched junction bases numbered 4, after V lost 1 base and J lost 5 bases. CDR3 size: 15 residues. CDR3 loop: CASSLVTSGMETQYF. CDR3 DNA sequence: TGTGCCAGCAGCTTAGTAACTAGCGGGATGGAGACCCAGTACTTC.

The chain carries TRBV9 and TRBJ1-1; 9 positions agree with TRBD1. V lost 4 bases to trimming and J lost 5 bases; unmatched junction nucleotides: 12. CDR3 length equals 16 residues. The germline V gene has CDR1 SGDLS and CDR2 YYNGEE. The CDR3 DNA is TGTGCCAGCAGCCCCGGAGAGGACAGGGGATGGACTGAAGCTTTCTTT. Translating gives CASSPGEDRGWTEAFF.

The chain has TRBV7-3 and TRBJ2-2; no reliable D call. Germline CDR1 reads SGHTA; CDR2 reads FQGTGA. The CDR3 runs to 14 residues. The V end was cut by 4 bases, the J end by 5 bases, with 11 bases between. CDR3 nucleotides: TGTGCCAGCAGCTCACTTCCTAGAACCGGGGAGCTGTTTTTT. This sequence encodes CASSSLPRTGELFF.